This TCR beta chain emerged from a study of cytomegalovirus exposure and HLA in healthy donors. Study overall: Ancestry clustering placed more than 65% of approximately 370 genotyped donors in the Caucasian-associated cluster.

Healthy bone marrow donors made up the donors. The study, taken as a whole, reports: In a later analysis, TCR beta V- and J-gene trimming showed a link to a missense DCLRE1C variant.

PCR employed 60 Vbeta and 13 Jbeta primers. Libraries were prepared by immunoSEQ multiplex PCR; TCRdb keeps only in-frame clonotypes and omits some of them. Of roughly 98,000 clones detected, roughly 74% appear once; the ten largest clones hold approximately 3%. Comment on this clone: Antigen: not known.

The clonotype was recovered from a female donor in good health and CMV-seropositive. Sequenced input: PBMCs.

The CDR3 bases are TGTGCCAGCTCACCTCACGTCATAAGAGACACTGAAGCTTTCTTT. Its translation is CASSPHVIRDTEAFF. This chain joins TRBV18 and TRBJ1-1; no clear D. V dropped 3 bases and J dropped 3 bases, with 14 bases sitting between them. This CDR3 has 15 residues. Germline CDR1 and CDR2: KGHSH and LQKENI.